Described below is a single T cell receptor (beta chain) sequence and its context. Its antigen remains unidentified. The treatment denotes: 10-day PBMC culture with coronavirus spike peptide pools or control peptides (ViraFEST assay). Those CD4+ T cells from the unexposed donor predate the COVID-19 pandemic (2011-2018). Both SARS-CoV-2 S/N and four cold-coronavirus spikes were used, cells permitting, to probe CD4+ T cells of unexposed donors. Sequence data for DNA of cultured CD4+ T cells were generated by the Oncomine TCR Beta short-read assay. Genomic DNA was isolated from CD4+ T cells that had been cultured. TCRdb itself ran the PCR reads through MiXCR, one entry per CDR3 protein. The sample shows around 6,100 distinct CDR3 sequences, roughly 49% of them seen only once. The data were obtained in a study of vaccination and CD4 T cells after COVID-19. Background on the study: Convalescent persons amounted to six males plus four females, two of whom were Hispanic. Following dose two, a median around 69 days (range 14 to 241) passed before post-vaccine samples were taken.

The CDR3 is 16 amino acids. Germline V gene data show CDR1 as KGHDR and CDR2 as SFDVKD. V shed 7 bases, J shed 0 bases, and the junction held 5 bases outside the gene matches. This TCR derives from a human donor in good health. Sequenced sample: CD4+ T cells from blood, cultured in vitro. The gene calls are TRBV24-1 and TRBJ2-3; 11 bases match TRBD2. CDR3 DNA sequence: TGTGCCACCAGCGAAAGACTAGCGGGAAGCACAGATACGCAGTATTTT. This translates into CATSERLAGSTDTQYF.